This T cell receptor beta chain was observed in a study of control samples from healthy donors and cancer patients. V dropped 6 bases and J dropped 5; count of bases not matched to a gene: 10. This CDR3 is built from 14 residues. Germline V gives CDR1 SGHRS, CDR2 YFSETQ. Produced via immunoSEQ multiplex PCR; TCRdb's table is partial and in-frame only. Here the sample spans 100,000 to 150,000 clones, around 92% being singletons. This clonotype originated in a middle-aged man with head and neck cancer. The chain uses TRBV5-1 and TRBJ1-1; 7 bases line up with TRBD1. Sequencing used PBMCs. DNA for the CDR3: TGCGCCAGCAAGGGAGGGGGCGCGGGGACTGAAGCTTTCTTT. Amino acids: CASKGGGAGTEAFF.